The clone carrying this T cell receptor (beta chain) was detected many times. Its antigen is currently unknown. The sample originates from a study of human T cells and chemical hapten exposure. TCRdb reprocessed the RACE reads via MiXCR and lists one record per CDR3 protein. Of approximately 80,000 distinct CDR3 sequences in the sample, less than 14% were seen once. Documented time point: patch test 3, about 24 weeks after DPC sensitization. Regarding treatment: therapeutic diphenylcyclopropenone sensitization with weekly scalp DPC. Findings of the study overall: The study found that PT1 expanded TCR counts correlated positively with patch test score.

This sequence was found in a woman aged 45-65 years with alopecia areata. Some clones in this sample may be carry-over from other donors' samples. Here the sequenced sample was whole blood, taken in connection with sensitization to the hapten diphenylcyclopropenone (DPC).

In DNA form, the CDR3 reads TGTGCCAGCAGTGTTGGGGTCGGGGATGAGCAGTTCTTC. Amino acid sequence: CASSVGVGDEQFF. The V and J genes are TRBV25-1 and TRBJ2-1; maybe TRBD2 (5 bases). Per the germline V gene, CDR1 is MGHDK and CDR2 is SYGVNS. V was pared by 4 bases and J by 8 bases, with 12 bases between. CDR3 length: 13 amino acids.